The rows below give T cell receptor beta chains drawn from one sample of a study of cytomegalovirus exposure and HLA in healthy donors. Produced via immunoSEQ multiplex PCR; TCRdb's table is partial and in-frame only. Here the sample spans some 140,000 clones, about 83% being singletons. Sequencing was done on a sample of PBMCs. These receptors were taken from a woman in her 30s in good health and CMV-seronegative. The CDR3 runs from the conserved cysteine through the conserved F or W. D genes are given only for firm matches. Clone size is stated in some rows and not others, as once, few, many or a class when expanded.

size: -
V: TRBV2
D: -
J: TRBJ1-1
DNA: TGTGCCAGCAGTGAGAAGGGGATTCACACTGAAGCTTTCTTT
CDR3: CASSEKGIHTEAFF

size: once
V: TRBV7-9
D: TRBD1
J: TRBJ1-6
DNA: TGTGCCAGCAGCTTAGGGGACAGGGAGAATTCACCCCTCCACTTT
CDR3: CASSLGDRENSPLHF

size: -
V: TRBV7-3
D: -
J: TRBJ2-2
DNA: TGTGCCAGCAGCTTGACTAGGGACACCGGGGAGCTGTTTTTT
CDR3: CASSLTRDTGELFF

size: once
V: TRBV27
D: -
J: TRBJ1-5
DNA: TGTGCCAGCAGTTCTGGGCAGACTAGCAATCAGCCCCAGCATTTT
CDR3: CASSSGQTSNQPQHF

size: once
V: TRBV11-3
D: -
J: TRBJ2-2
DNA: TGTGCCAGCGGGCGCCCGCCCGGGGAGCTGTTTTTT
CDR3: CASGRPPGELFF

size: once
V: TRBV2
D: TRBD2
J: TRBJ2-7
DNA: TGTGCCAGCAGTGTCCCTAGCGGGGTAACCTACGAGCAGTACTTC
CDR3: CASSVPSGVTYEQYF

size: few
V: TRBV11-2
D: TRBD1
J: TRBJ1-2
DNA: TGTGCCAGCAGATCCGGGACAGGGGGTTTGGGCTATGGCTACACCTTC
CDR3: CASRSGTGGLGYGYTF

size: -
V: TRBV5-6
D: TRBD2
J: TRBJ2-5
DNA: TGTGCCAGCAGCAAAACACTAGCGGGGCACGAGACCCAGTACTTC
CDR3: CASSKTLAGHETQYF

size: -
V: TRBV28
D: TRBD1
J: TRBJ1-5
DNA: TGTGCCACCCGAACGGGTGGGACAGGGGGTTTTAATCAGCCCCAGCATTTT
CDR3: CATRTGGTGGFNQPQHF

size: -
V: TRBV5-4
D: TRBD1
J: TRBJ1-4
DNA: TGTGCCAGCAGCTTCGGGACAGGGAATGAAAAACTGTTTTTT
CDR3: CASSFGTGNEKLFF